The table lists the clone carrying this TCR beta chain with a few counts. Germline V lookup: CDR1 SNHLY, CDR2 FYNNEI. This CDR3 is 13 amino acids long. V lost 8 bases and J lost 1, with 11 bases in between. The source of the sample is a study of blood T cell repertoires in COVID-19. Background on the study: COVID-19 samples, acute and convalescent, were from the United States, Italy and Spain. PBMCs, B-cell-depleted T cells, or T cells were the source of the cDNA or gDNA that made up the material.

Clones were read by immunoSEQ multiplex PCR, and TCRdb kept only the in-frame ones, dropping some. The data show some 150,000 clones, with approximately 80% seen just once and more than 40% held by the top ten. The source is a human donor in a cohort sampled during active COVID-19. This rearrangement joins TRBV2 to TRBJ1-1, with D maybe TRBD1 (5 bases). Material for sequencing was peripheral blood. CDR3 bases: TGTGCCAGCGCGGGGGTATCGAACACTGAAGCTTTCTTT. It specifies CASAGVSNTEAFF.